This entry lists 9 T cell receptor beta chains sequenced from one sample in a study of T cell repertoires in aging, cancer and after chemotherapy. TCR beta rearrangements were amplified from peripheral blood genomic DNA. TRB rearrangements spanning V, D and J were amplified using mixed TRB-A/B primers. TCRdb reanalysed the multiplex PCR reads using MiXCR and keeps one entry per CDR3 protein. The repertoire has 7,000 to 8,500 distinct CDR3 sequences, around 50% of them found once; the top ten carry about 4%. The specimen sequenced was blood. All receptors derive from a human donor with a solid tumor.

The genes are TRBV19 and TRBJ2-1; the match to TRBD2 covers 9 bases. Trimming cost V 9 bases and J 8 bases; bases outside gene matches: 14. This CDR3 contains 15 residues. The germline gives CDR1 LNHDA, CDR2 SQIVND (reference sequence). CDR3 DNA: TGTGCCAGCAGTTCGACTAGCGGAGTACAGGATGAGCAGTTCTTC. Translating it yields CASSSTSGVQDEQFF.

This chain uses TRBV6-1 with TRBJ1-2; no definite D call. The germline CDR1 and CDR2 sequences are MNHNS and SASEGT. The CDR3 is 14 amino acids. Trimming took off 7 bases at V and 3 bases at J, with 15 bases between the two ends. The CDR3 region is CASKESGGDYGYTF. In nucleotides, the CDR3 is TGTGCCAGCAAGGAATCAGGCGGGGACTATGGCTACACCTTC.

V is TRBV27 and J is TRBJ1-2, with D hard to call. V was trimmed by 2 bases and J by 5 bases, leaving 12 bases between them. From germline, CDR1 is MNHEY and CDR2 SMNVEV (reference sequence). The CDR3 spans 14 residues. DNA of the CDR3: TGTGCCAGCAGTTTAAGCGGCACCCATTATGGCTACACCTTC. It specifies CASSLSGTHYGYTF.

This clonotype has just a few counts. The CDR3 here is CASNRRGGSGHEQYF. CDR3 sequence (DNA): TGTGCCAGCAACCGCCGAGGCGGGAGCGGCCACGAGCAGTACTTC. This rearrangement joins TRBV27 to TRBJ2-7, with TRBD2 identical over 7 bases. The CDR3 has 15 amino acids. V lost 7 bases to trimming and J lost 5 bases; unmatched junction nucleotides: 14. Germline lookup yields CDR1 MNHEY and CDR2 SMNVEV (reference sequence).

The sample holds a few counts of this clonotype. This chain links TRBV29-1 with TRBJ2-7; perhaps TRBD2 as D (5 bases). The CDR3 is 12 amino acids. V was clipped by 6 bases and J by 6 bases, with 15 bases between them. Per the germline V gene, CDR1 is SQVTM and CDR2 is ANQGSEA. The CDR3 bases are TGCAGCGTCCACATCGGAGGCCGCGAGCAGTACTTC. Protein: CSVHIGGREQYF.

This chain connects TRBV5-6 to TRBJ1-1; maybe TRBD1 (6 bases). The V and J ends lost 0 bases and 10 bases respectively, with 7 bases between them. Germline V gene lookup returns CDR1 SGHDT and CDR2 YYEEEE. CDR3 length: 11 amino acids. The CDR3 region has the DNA TGTGCCAGCAGCTTGGGAGGGGGAGCTTTCTTT. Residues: CASSLGGGAFF. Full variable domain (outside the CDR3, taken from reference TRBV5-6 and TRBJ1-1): DAGVTQSPTHLIKTRGQQVTLRCSPKSGHDTVSWYQQALGQGPQFIFQYYEEEERQRGNFPDRFSGHQFPNYSSELNVNALLLGDSALYLCASSLGGGAFFGQGTRLTVV.

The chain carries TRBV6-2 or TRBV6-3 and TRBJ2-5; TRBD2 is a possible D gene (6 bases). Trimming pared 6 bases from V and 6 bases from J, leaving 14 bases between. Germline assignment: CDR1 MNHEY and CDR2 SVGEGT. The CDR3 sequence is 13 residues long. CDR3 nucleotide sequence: TGTGCCAGCAGCTCGGGCGGGGATCAGACCCAGTACTTC. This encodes CASSSGGDQTQYF.

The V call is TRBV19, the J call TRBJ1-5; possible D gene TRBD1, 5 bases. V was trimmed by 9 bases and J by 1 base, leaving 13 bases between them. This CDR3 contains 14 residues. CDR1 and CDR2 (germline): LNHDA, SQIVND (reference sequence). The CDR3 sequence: CASQYQGSNQPQHF. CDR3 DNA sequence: TGTGCCAGCCAATACCAGGGCAGCAATCAGCCCCAGCATTTT. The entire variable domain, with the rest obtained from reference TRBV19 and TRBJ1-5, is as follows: DGGITQSPKYLFRKEGQNVTLSCEQNLNHDAMYWYRQDPGQGLRLIYYSQIVNDFQKGDIAEGYSVSREKKESFPLTVTSAQKNPTAFYLCASQYQGSNQPQHFGDGTRLSIL.

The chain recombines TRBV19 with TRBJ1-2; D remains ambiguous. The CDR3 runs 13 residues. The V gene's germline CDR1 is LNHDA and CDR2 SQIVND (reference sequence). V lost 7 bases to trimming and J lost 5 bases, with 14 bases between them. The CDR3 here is CASTGGFFYGYTF. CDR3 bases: TGTGCCAGTACCGGAGGGTTCTTTTATGGCTACACCTTC.